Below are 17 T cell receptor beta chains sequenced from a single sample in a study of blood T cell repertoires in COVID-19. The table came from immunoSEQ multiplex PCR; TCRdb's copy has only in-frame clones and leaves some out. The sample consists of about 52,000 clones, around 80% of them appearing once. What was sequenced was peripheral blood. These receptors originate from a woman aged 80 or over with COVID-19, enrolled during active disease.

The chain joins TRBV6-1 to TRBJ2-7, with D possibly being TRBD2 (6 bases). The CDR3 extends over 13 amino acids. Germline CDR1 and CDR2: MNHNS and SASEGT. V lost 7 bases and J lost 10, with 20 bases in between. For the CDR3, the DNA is TGTGCCAGCACCACGCCGGGACTCACCACCCAGTACTTC. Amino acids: CASTTPGLTTQYF.

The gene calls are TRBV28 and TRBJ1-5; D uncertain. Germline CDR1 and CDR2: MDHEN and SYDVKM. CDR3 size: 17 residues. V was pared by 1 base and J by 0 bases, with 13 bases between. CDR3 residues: CASSLFSGQNSNQPQHF. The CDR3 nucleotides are TGTGCCAGCAGTTTATTTTCGGGTCAGAATAGCAATCAGCCCCAGCATTTT.

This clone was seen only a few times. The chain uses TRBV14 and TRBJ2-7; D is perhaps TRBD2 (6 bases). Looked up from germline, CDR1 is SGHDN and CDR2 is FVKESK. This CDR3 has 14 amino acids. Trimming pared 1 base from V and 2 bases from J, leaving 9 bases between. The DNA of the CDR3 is TGTGCCAGCAGCCAAGTCACTAGCCCCTACGAGCAGTACTTC. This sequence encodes CASSQVTSPYEQYF.

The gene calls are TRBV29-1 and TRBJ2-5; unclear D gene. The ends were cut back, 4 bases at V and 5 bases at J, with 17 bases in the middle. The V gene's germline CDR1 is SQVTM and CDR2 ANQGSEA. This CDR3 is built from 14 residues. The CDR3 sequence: CSVGIGNPRETQYF. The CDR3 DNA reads TGCAGCGTTGGGATCGGTAACCCGAGGGAGACCCAGTACTTC.

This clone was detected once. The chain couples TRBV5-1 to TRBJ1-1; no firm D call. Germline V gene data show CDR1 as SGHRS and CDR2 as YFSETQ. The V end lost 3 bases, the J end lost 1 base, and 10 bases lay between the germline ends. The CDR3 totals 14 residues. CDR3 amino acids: CASSWGDGNTEAFF. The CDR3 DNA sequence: TGCGCCAGCAGCTGGGGAGACGGGAACACTGAAGCTTTCTTT. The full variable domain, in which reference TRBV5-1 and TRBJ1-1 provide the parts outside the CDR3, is KAGVTQTPRYLIKTRGQQVTLSCSPISGHRSVSWYQQTPGQGLQFLFEYFSETQRNKGNFPGRFSGRQFSNSRSEMNVSTLELGDSALYLCASSWGDGNTEAFFGQGTRLTVV.

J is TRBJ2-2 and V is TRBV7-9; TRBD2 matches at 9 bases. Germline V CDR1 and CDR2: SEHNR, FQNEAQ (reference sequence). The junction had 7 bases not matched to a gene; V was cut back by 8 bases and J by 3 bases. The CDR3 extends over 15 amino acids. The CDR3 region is CASSLTSGDTGELFF. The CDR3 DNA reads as TGTGCCAGCTCCCTGACTAGCGGAGACACCGGGGAGCTGTTTTTT.

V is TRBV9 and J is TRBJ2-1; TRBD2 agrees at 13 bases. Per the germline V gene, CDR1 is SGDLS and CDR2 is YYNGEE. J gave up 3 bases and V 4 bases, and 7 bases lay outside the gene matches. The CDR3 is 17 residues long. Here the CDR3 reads CASSFRLAGGLYNEQFF. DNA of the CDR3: TGTGCCAGCAGCTTTAGACTAGCGGGAGGTCTCTACAATGAGCAGTTCTTC.

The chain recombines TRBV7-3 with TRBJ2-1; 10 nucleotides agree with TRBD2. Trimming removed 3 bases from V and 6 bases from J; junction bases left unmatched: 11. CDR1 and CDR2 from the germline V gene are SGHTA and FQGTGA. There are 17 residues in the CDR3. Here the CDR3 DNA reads TGTGCCAGCAGCTTCTTCGCAAGCGGGAGGGCCCTCAATGAGCAGTTCTTC. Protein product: CASSFFASGRALNEQFF. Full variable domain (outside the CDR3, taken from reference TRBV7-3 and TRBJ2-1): GAGVSQTPSNKVTEKGKYVELRCDPISGHTALYWYRQSLGQGPEFLIYFQGTGAADDSGLPNDRFFAVRPEGSVSTLKIQRTERGDSAVYLCASSFFASGRALNEQFFGPGTRLTVL.

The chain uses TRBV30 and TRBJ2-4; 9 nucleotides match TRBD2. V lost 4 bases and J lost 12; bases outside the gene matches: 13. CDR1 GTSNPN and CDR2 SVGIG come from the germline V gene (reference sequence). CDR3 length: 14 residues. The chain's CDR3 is CAWKGPSGGPDQYF. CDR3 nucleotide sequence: TGTGCCTGGAAGGGTCCCAGCGGGGGGCCGGATCAGTACTTC.

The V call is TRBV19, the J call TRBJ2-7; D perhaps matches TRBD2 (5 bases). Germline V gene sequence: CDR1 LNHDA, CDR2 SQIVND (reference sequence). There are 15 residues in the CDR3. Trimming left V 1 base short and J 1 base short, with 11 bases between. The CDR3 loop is CASSIGPSSSYEQYF. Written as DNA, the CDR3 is TGTGCCAGTAGTATAGGGCCTAGCTCATCCTACGAGCAGTACTTC.

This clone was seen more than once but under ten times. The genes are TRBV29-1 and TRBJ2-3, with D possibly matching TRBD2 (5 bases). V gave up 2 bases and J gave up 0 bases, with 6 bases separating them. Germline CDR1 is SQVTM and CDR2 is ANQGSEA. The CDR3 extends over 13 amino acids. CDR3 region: CSVERESTDTQYF. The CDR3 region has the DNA TGCAGCGTTGAACGGGAAAGCACAGATACGCAGTATTTT.

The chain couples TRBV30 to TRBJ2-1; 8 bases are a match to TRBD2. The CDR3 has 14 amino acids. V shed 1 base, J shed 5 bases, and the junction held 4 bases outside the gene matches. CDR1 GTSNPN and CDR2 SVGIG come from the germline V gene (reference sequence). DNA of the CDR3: TGTGCCTGGAGTGGGCTAGCGGGTAACAATGAGCAGTTCTTC. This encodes CAWSGLAGNNEQFF. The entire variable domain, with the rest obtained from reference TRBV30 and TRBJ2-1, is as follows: SQTIHQWPATLVQPVGSPLSLECTVEGTSNPNLYWYRQAAGRGLQLLFYSVGIGQISSEVPQNLSASRPQDRQFILSSKKLLLSDSGFYLCAWSGLAGNNEQFFGPGTRLTVL.

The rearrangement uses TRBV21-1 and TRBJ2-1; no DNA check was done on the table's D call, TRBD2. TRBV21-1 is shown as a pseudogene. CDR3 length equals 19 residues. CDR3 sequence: CASTPSDLAGPQEFNEQFF. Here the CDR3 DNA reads TGTGCCAGCACCCCCTCAGACCTAGCGGGGCCCCAGGAATTCAATGAGCAGTTCTTC.

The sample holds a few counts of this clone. The CDR3 region is CASSNLRPGDYGYTF. The CDR3 DNA follows: TGTGCCAGCAGTAATCTCCGCCCCGGAGACTATGGCTACACCTTC. The chain carries TRBV13 and TRBJ1-2; the D is unclear. The CDR3 contains 15 residues. V gave up 6 bases and J gave up 3 bases, with 17 bases separating them. In germline, CDR1 is PRHDT, CDR2 FYEKMQ (reference sequence).

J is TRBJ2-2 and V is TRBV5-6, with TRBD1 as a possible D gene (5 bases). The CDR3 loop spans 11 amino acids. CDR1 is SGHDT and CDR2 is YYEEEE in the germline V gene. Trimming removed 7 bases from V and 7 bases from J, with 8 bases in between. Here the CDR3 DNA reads TGTGCCAGCTCCCAGGGCGGGGAGCTGTTTTTT. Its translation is CASSQGGELFF.

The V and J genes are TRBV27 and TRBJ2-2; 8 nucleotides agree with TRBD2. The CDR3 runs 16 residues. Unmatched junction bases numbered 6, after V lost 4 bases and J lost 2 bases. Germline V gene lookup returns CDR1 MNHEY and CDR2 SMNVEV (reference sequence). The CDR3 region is CASSSPGGGNTGELFF. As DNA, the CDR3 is TGTGCCAGCAGTTCCCCGGGGGGGGGTAACACCGGGGAGCTGTTTTTT.

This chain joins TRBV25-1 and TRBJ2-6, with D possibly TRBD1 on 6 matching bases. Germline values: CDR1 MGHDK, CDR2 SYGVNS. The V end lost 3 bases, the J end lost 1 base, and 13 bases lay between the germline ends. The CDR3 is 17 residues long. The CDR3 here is CASSDRGQSSGANVLTF. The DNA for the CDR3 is TGTGCCAGCAGTGACCGAGGACAGTCATCTGGGGCCAACGTCCTGACTTTC.